A single sample is the source of the 2 T cell receptor beta chains below, sequenced in a study of metastatic and nonmetastatic thyroid tumors. TCRdb re-called the PCR reads with MiXCR. The sample holds 30,000 to 35,000 clones, 25% to 30% seen once. No patient received treatment before thyroid surgery. Material for sequencing was blood. The receptors were sampled from a female donor with papillary thyroid cancer or a benign thyroid nodule (not recorded which). Some clones in this sample may be carry-over from other donors' samples.

The genes are TRBV28 and TRBJ2-3; TRBD1 matches 9 bases. This CDR3 is built from 16 residues. V was clipped by 4 bases and J by 5 bases; unmatched bases: 10. In germline, CDR1 is MDHEN, CDR2 SYDVKM. The CDR3 region has the DNA TGTGCCAGCAGTTCCCCCTGGACAGGGGACGTAGATACGCAGTATTTT. It translates to CASSSPWTGDVDTQYF.

J is TRBJ2-7 and V is TRBV12-3 or TRBV12-4; a possible D gene is TRBD2 (6 bases). V was pared by 5 bases and J by 3 bases, with 20 bases between. This CDR3 has 16 residues. The CDR3 sequence: CASSDSYGSTYYEQYF. CDR3 DNA: TGTGCCAGCAGTGATTCGTACGGGAGCACATACTACGAGCAGTACTTC.